This paragraph reports one TCR beta chain. Specified treatment: oral pan-JAK inhibitor, 5-10 mg twice daily. It was from PBMCs that CD4+ and CD8+ T cells were sorted. The sample comes from a study of CD8+ T cells in alopecia areata. The CDR3 has 16 residues. With 5 bases clipped from V and 1 base from J, the junction kept 3 bases outside the gene matches. Per the germline V gene, CDR1 is MNHEY and CDR2 is SMNVEV (reference sequence). It was cDNA, reverse transcribed from extracted RNA, that served as the sequencing template. Generated by immunoSEQ multiplex PCR, the TCRdb table keeps only in-frame clones and is missing some. The sample has about 100,000 clones; around 84% are singletons.

The chain recombines TRBV27 with TRBJ2-5; 14 bases match TRBD2. This TCR derives from a human donor with alopecia areata. The material was CD8+ T cells sorted from blood, obtained at week 24, from a patient treated with tofacitinib. The CDR3: CASSPGLAGGQETQYF. The CDR3 DNA reads as TGTGCCAGCAGTCCCGGACTAGCGGGGGGCCAAGAGACCCAGTACTTC.